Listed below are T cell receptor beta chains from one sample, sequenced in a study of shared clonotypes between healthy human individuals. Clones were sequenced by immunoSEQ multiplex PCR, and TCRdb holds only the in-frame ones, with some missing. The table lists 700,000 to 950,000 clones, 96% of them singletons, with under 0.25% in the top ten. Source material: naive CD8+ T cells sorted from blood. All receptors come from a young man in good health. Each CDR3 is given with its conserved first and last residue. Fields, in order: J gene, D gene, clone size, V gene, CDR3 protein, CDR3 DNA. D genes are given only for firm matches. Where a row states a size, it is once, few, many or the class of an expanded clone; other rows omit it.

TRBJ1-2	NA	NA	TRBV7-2	CASSLISGYTF	TGTGCCAGCAGCTTAATAAGTGGCTACACCTTC
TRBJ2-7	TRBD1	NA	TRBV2	CATSGTGVYEQYF	TGTGCCACCTCCGGGACAGGGGTCTACGAGCAGTACTTC
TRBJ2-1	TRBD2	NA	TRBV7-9	CASSLTTSGRAYEQFF	TGTGCCAGCAGCTTAACCACTAGCGGGAGGGCCTATGAGCAGTTCTTC
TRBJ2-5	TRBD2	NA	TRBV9	CASSNGASGSSETQYF	TGTGCCAGCAGCAATGGGGCTAGCGGGAGTTCTGAGACCCAGTACTTC
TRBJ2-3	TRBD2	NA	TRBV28	CASSTLVVRREATDTQYF	TGTGCCAGCAGTACATTAGTGGTGAGGCGGGAGGCCACAGATACGCAGTATTTT
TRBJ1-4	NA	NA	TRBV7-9	CASSRPGSTNEKLFF	TGTGCCAGCAGCCGGCCCGGGTCCACTAATGAAAAACTGTTTTTT
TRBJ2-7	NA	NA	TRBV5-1	CASSWNGGDEQYF	TGCGCCAGCAGCTGGAATGGCGGGGACGAGCAGTACTTC
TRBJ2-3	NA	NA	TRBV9	CASSVYAGVGPDTQYF	TGTGCCAGCAGCGTATATGCCGGTGTTGGTCCAGATACGCAGTATTTT
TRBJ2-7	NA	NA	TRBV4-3	CASSQDTGSGYEQYF	TGCGCCAGCAGCCAAGATACTGGTTCGGGCTACGAGCAGTACTTC
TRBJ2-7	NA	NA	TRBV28	CASGRDFYEQYF	TGTGCCAGCGGAAGGGACTTCTACGAGCAGTACTTC
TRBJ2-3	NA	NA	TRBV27	CASSLSPGEVVQDTQYF	TGTGCCAGCAGTTTATCCCCAGGGGAGGTTGTCCAAGATACGCAGTATTTT
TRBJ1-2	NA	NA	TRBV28	CASSLPSIYGYTF	TGTGCCAGCAGTTTACCCTCGATCTATGGCTACACCTTC
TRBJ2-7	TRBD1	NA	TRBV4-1	CASSQDGTGVYEQYF	TGCGCCAGCAGCCAAGATGGGACAGGGGTATACGAGCAGTACTTC
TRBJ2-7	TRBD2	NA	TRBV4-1	CASSQGPSGTSYEQYF	TGCGCCAGCAGCCAAGGCCCTAGCGGGACTTCCTACGAGCAGTACTTC
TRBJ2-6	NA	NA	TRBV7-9	CASSLVGTGANVLTF	TGTGCCAGCAGCTTAGTGGGGACTGGGGCCAACGTCCTGACTTTC
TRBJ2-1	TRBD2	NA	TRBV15	CATSRVGAASRDYHNEQFF	TGTGCCACCAGCAGAGTAGGTGCCGCTTCAAGGGACTACCACAATGAGCAGTTCTTC
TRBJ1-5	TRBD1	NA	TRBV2	CASSLPGDSNQPQHF	TGTGCCAGCTCACTACCCGGGGACAGTAATCAGCCCCAGCATTTT
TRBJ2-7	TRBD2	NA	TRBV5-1	CASSGDIAGASPYEQYF	TGCGCCAGCAGCGGAGACATAGCGGGAGCATCTCCCTACGAGCAGTACTTC
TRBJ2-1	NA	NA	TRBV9	CASSASARPYNEQFF	TGTGCCAGCAGCGCATCAGCCAGGCCCTACAATGAGCAGTTCTTC
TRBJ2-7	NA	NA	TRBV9	CASSVDHYYEQYF	TGTGCCAGCAGCGTAGACCACTACTACGAGCAGTACTTC
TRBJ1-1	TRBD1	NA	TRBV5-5	CASSFWTGNTEAFF	TGTGCCAGCAGCTTTTGGACAGGAAACACTGAAGCTTTCTTT
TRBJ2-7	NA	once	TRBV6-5	CASSWGEAYEQYF	TGTGCCAGCAGTTGGGGCGAGGCCTACGAGCAGTACTTC
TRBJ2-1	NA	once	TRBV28	CASMPRISGEQFF	TGTGCCAGCATGCCTCGAATATCGGGGGAGCAGTTCTTC
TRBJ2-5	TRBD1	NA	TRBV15	CATSGPGGGETQYF	TGTGCCACCAGCGGACCAGGGGGCGGAGAGACCCAGTACTTC
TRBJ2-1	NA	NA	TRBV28	CASNSRLRDEQFF	TGTGCCAGCAACTCTCGTCTGAGGGATGAGCAGTTCTTC
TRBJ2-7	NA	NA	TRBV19	CASSIVGVGTRDYEQYF	TGTGCCAGTAGTATCGTCGGGGTCGGTACTAGAGATTACGAGCAGTACTTC
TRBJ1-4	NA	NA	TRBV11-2	CASSLGGEKLFF	TGTGCCAGCAGCTTAGGGGGTGAAAAACTGTTTTTT
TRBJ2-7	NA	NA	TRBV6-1	CATSTGFYEQYF	TGTGCCACGTCCACGGGATTTTACGAGCAGTACTTC
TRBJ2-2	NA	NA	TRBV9	CASSVAGTGELFF	TGTGCCAGCAGCGTAGCTGGGACCGGGGAGCTGTTTTTT
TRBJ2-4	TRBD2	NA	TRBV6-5	CASRLEASGRDIQYF	TGTGCCAGCAGACTGGAGGCTAGCGGGAGAGACATTCAGTACTTC
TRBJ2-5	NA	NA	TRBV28	CASSLNREETQYF	TGTGCCAGCAGTTTGAACAGAGAAGAGACCCAGTACTTC
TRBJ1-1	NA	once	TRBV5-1	CASSLFGGENTEAFF	TGCGCCAGCAGCTTGTTTGGAGGGGAGAACACTGAAGCTTTCTTT
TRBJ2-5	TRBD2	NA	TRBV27	CASSSTSTAETQYF	TGTGCCAGCAGTTCGACTAGCACGGCGGAGACCCAGTACTTC
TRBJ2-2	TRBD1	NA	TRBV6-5	CASKRTGYTGELFF	TGTGCCAGCAAGAGGACAGGGTACACCGGGGAGCTGTTTTTT
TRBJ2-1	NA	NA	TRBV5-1	CASSLEGVSYNEQFF	TGCGCCAGCAGCTTGGAGGGGGTCTCCTACAATGAGCAGTTCTTC
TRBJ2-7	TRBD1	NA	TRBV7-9	CASSSGTGGGYEQYF	TGTGCCAGCAGCTCCGGGACAGGGGGTGGCTACGAGCAGTACTTC
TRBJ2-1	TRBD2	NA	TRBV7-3	CASSPTSGRASEQFF	TGTGCCAGCAGCCCGACTAGCGGGAGGGCCTCTGAGCAGTTCTTC
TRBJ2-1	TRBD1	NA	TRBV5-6	CASSLDTSTRDRVKQFF	TGTGCCAGCAGCTTGGACACCTCGACGCGGGACAGGGTAAAGCAGTTCTTC
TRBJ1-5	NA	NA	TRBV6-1	CASSIGSNQPQHF	TGTGCCAGCAGTATCGGTAGCAATCAGCCCCAGCATTTT
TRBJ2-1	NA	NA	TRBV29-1	CSAVGTTNNEQFF	TGCAGCGCTGTGGGGACAACGAACAATGAGCAGTTCTTC
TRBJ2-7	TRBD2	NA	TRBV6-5	CASKNPGGPYEQYF	TGTGCCAGCAAAAACCCGGGAGGGCCTTACGAGCAGTACTTC
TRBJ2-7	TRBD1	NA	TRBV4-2	CASSQDPGTGNEQYF	TGTGCCAGCAGCCAAGATCCCGGGACAGGGAACGAGCAGTACTTC
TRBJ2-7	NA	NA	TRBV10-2	CASSESRGSYEQYF	TGCGCCAGCAGTGAGTCACGGGGCAGCTACGAGCAGTACTTC
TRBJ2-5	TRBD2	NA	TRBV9	CASSATSGFPPGETQYF	TGTGCCAGCAGCGCGACTAGCGGGTTCCCTCCCGGGGAGACCCAGTACTTC
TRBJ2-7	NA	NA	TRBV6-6	CASSLTSYEQYF	TGTGCCAGCAGTCTGACATCCTACGAGCAGTACTTC
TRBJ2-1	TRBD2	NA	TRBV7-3	CASSLTQTSGYNEQFF	TGTGCCAGCAGCTTAACCCAGACTAGCGGCTACAATGAGCAGTTCTTC
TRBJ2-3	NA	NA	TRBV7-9	CASSPGRTDTQYF	TGTGCCAGCAGCCCAGGGCGCACAGATACGCAGTATTTT
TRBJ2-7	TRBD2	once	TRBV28	CASSPGTSGSSYEQYF	TGTGCCAGCAGTCCCGGGACTAGCGGGAGTTCGTACGAGCAGTACTTC
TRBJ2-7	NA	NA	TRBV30	CAWGTVNYEQYF	TGTGCCTGGGGGACGGTGAACTACGAGCAGTACTTC
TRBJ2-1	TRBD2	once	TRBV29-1	CSVRTSDYNEQFF	TGCAGCGTACGGACTAGCGATTACAATGAGCAGTTCTTC
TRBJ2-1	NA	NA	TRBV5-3	CARSLGAYEQFF	TGTGCCAGAAGCTTAGGAGCGTATGAGCAGTTCTTC
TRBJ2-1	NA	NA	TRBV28	CASSSSHLHYNEQFF	TGTGCCAGCAGTTCATCCCACCTACACTACAATGAGCAGTTCTTC
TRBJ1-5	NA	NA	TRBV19	CASSNPEYSNQPQHF	TGTGCCAGTAGTAATCCGGAATATAGCAATCAGCCCCAGCATTTT